The T cell receptor (beta chain) under discussion was sequenced for a study of cytomegalovirus exposure and HLA in healthy donors. This CDR3 spans 15 amino acids. Germline V gene lookup returns CDR1 MNHEY and CDR2 SVGAGI. With 6 bases clipped from V and 12 bases from J, the junction kept 16 bases outside the gene matches. Clones were sequenced by immunoSEQ multiplex PCR, and TCRdb holds only the in-frame ones, with some missing. The sample lists 130,000 or so clones, roughly nine tenths occurring once. Overall study findings and caveats: First-cohort TCR clusters were later found to tend to co-occur in the 90 to 150 validation repertoires. According to the study, roughly 180 TCR beta chains were cytomegalovirus-associated.

Of note for this clone: Its antigen remains unknown.

Sequenced input: PBMCs. This TCR derives from a woman between 18 and 29 years old in good health and CMV-seronegative. The gene calls are TRBV6-5 and TRBJ2-1, with 8 bases aligning to TRBD1. The CDR3 DNA sequence: TGTGCCAGCAGAACCGGACAGGGCCCAGGGACGGGGCAGTTCTTC. Translated: CASRTGQGPGTGQFF.